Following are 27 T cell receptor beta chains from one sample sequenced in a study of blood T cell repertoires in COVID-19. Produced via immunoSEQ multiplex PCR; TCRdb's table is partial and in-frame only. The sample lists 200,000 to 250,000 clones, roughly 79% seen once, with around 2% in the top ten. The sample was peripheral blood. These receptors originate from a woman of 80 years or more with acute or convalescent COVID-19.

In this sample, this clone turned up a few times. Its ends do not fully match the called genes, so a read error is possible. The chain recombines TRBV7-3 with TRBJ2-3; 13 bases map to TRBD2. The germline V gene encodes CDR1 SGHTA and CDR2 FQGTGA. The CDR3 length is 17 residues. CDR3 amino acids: CASSLTGLAGERYTQYF. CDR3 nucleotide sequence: TGTGCCAGCAGCCTAACCGGACTAGCGGGAGAACGATATACGCAGTATTTT.

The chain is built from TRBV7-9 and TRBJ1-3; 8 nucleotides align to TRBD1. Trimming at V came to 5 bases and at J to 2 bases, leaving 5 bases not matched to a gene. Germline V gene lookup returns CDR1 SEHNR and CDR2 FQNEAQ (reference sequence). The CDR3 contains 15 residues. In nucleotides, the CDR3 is TGTGCCAGCAGCCCACCGGGACAGGCTGGAAACACCATATATTTT. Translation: CASSPPGQAGNTIYF.

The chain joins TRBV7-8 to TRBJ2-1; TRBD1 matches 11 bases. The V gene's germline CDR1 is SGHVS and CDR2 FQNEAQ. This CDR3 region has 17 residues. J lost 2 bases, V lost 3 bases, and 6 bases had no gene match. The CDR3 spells CASSFGQGANTYNEQFF. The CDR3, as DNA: TGTGCCAGCAGCTTCGGACAGGGGGCCAATACCTACAATGAGCAGTTCTTC.

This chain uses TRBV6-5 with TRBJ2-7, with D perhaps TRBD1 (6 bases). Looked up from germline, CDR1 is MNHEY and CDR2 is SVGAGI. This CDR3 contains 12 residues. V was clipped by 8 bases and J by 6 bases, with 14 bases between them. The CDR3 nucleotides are TGTGCCAGCGAAGAACAGGGAGTCGAGCAGTACTTC. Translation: CASEEQGVEQYF.

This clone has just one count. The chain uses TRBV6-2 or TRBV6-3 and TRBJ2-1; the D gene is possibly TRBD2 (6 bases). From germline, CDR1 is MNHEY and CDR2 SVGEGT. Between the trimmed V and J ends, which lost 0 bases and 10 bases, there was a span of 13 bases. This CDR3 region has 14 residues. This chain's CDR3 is CASSYSQRRGEQFF. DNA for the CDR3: TGTGCCAGCAGTTACTCACAAAGACGGGGGGAGCAGTTCTTC.

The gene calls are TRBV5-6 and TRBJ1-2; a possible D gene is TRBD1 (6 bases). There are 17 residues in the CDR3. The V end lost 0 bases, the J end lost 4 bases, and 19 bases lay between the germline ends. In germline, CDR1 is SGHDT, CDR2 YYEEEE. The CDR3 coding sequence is TGTGCCAGCAGCTTGGATGGTCTCTCGGGGGGCGGCTATGGCTACACCTTC. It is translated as CASSLDGLSGGGYGYTF. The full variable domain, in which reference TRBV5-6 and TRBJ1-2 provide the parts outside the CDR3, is DAGVTQSPTHLIKTRGQQVTLRCSPKSGHDTVSWYQQALGQGPQFIFQYYEEEERQRGNFPDRFSGHQFPNYSSELNVNALLLGDSALYLCASSLDGLSGGGYGYTFGSGTRLTVV.

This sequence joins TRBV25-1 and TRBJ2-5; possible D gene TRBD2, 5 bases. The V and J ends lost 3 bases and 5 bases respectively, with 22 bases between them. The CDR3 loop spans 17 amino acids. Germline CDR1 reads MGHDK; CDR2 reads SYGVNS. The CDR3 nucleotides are TGTGCCAGCAGTGAGGGTGGCATAATTGGTCGGAGGGAGACCCAGTACTTC. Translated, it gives CASSEGGIIGRRETQYF. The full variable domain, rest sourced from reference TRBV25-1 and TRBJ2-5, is EADIYQTPRYLVIGTGKKITLECSQTMGHDKMYWYQQDPGMELHLIHYSYGVNSTEKGDLSSESTVSRIRTEHFPLTLESARPSHTSQYLCASSEGGIIGRRETQYFGPGTRLLVL.

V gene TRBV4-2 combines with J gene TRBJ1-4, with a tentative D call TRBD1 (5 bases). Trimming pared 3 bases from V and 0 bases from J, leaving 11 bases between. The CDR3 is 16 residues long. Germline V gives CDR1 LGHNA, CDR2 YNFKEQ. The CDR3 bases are TGTGCCAGCAGCCAGGAGGGGCCGGCAACTAATGAAAAACTGTTTTTT. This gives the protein CASSQEGPATNEKLFF.

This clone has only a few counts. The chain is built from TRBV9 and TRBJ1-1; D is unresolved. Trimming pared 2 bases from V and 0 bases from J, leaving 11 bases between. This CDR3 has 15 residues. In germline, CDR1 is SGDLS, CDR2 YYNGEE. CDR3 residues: CASSVRAEVNTEAFF. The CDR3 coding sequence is TGTGCCAGCAGCGTTCGGGCGGAGGTGAACACTGAAGCTTTCTTT.

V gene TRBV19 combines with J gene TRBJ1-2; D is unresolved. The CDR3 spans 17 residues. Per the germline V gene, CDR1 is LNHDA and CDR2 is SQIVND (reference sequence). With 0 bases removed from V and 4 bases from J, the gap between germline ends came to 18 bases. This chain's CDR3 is CASSIDRPGYQGYGYTF. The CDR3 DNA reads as TGTGCCAGTAGTATAGATCGCCCGGGATACCAAGGCTATGGCTACACCTTC.

CDR3 sequence: CASSPLDRNNYGYTF. DNA for the CDR3: TGTGCCAGCAGCCCTTTAGACAGGAATAACTATGGCTACACCTTC. V is TRBV25-1 and J is TRBJ1-2, with a possible D match to TRBD1 (6 bases). The CDR3 spans 15 residues. V was trimmed by 6 bases and J by 1 base, leaving 15 bases between them. The V gene's germline CDR1 is MGHDK and CDR2 SYGVNS.

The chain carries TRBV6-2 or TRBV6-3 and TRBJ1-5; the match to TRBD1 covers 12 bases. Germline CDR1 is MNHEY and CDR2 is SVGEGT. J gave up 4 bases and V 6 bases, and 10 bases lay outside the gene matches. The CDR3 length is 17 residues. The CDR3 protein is CASSFAKGQGANQPQHF. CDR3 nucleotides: TGTGCCAGCAGCTTCGCTAAGGGACAGGGGGCAAATCAGCCCCAGCATTTT.

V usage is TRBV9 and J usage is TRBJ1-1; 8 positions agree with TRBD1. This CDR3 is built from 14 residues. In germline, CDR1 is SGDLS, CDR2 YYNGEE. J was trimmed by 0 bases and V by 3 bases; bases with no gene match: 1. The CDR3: CASSGQGLNTEAFF. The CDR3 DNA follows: TGTGCCAGCAGCGGACAGGGGCTGAACACTGAAGCTTTCTTT.

The chain's CDR3 is CASSFDRGRNQPQHF. For the CDR3, the DNA is TGTGCCAGCAGCTTTGACAGGGGTAGGAATCAGCCCCAGCATTTT. This chain uses TRBV7-2 with TRBJ1-5; 8 bases are a match to TRBD1. This CDR3 contains 15 residues. The germline V gene has CDR1 SGHTA and CDR2 FQGNSA. The junction had 5 bases not matched to a gene; V was cut back by 3 bases and J by 4 bases.

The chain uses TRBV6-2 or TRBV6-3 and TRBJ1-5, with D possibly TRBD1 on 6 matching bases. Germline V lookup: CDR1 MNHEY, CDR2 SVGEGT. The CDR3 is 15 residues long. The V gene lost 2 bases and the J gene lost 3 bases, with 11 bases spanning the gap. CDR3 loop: CASSYPGDLNQPQHF. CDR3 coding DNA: TGTGCCAGCAGTTACCCAGGGGACCTCAATCAGCCCCAGCATTTT.

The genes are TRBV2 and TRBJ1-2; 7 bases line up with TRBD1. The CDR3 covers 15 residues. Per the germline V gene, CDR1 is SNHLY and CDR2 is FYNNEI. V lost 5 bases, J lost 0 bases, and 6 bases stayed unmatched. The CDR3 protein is CASSIGQDSNYGYTF. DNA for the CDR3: TGTGCCAGCAGTATCGGACAGGATTCTAACTATGGCTACACCTTC.

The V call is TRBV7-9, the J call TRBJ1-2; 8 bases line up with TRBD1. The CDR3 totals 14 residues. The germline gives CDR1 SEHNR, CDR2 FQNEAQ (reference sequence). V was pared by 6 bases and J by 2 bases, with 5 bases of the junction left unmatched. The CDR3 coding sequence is TGTGCCAGCAGGCCCGGACAGGGAAACTATGGCTACACCTTC. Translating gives CASRPGQGNYGYTF.

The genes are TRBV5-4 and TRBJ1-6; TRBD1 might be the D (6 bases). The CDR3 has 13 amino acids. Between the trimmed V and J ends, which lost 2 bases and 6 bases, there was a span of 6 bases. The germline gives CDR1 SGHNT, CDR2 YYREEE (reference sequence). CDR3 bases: TGTGCCAGCAGCTTCAGGGGTAATTCACCCCTCCACTTT. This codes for CASSFRGNSPLHF.

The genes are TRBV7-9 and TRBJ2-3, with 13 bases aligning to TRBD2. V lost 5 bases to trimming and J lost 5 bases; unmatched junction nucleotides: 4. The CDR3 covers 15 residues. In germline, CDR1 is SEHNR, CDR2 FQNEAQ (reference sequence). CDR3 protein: CASSLGTSGEDTQYF. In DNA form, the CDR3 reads TGTGCCAGCAGCCTCGGGACTAGCGGGGAAGATACGCAGTATTTT. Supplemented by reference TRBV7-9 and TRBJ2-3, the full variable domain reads DTGVSQNPRHKITKRGQNVTFRCDPISEHNRLYWYRQTLGQGPEFLTYFQNEAQLEKSRLLSDRFSAERPKGSFSTLEIQRTEQGDSAMYLCASSLGTSGEDTQYFGPGTRLTVL.

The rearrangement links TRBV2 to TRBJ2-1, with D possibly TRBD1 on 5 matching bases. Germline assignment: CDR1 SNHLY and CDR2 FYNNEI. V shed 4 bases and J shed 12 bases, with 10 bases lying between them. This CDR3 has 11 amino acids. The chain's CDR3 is CASSVLGVQFF. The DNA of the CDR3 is TGTGCCAGCAGTGTCTTAGGGGTGCAGTTCTTC.

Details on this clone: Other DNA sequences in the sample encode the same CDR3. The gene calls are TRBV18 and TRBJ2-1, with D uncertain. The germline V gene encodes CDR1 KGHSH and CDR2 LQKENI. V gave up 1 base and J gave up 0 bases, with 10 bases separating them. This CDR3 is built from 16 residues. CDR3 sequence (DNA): TGTGCCAGCTCACCACTAGCCGTGAGCTCCTACAATGAGCAGTTCTTC. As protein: CASSPLAVSSYNEQFF.

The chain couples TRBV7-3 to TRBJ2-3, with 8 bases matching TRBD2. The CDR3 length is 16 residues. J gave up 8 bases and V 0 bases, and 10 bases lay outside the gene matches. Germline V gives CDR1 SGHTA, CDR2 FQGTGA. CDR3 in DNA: TGTGCCAGCAGCTTAACGTCCGGGGGGGCCTCTGGTACGCAGTATTTT. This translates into CASSLTSGGASGTQYF.

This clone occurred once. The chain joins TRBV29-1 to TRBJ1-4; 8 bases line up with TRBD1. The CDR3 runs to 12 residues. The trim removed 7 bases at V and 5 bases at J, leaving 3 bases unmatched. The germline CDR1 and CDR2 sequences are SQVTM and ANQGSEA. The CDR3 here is CSARQGNEKLFF. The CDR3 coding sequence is TGCAGCGCGCGACAGGGGAATGAAAAACTGTTTTTT.

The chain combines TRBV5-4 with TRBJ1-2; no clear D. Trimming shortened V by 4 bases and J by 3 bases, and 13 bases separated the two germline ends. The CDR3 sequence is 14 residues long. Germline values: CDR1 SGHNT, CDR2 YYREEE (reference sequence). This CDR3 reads CASSRPGRYYGYTF. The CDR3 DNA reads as TGTGCCAGCAGCCGGCCGGGGAGATACTATGGCTACACCTTC.

The CDR3 reads CASSSILRSRGYTF. The CDR3 nucleotides are TGTGCCAGCAGCTCAATTCTTCGGAGCCGAGGCTACACCTTC. The rearrangement joins TRBV14 to TRBJ1-2; D not resolved. V lost 5 bases to trimming and J lost 8 bases, with 18 bases between them. CDR1 and CDR2 from the germline V gene are SGHDN and FVKESK. There are 14 residues in the CDR3.

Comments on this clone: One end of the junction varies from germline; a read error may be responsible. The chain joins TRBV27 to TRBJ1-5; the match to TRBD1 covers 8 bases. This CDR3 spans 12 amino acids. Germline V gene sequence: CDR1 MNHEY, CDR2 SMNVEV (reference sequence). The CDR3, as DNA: TGTGCCAGCAGTCTCTGGACAGGGCCCCTGTTATTT. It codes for CASSLWTGPLLF.

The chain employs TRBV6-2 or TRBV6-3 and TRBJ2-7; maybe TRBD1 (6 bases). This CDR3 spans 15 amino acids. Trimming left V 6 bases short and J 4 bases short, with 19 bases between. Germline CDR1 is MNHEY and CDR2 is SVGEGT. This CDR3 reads CASSPPRQEKYEQYF. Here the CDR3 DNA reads TGTGCCAGCAGCCCGCCCAGACAGGAAAAATACGAGCAGTACTTC.